A single sample gave rise to the 14 T cell receptor beta chains below, sequenced in a study of T cells in Graves' hyperthyroidism and ophthalmopathy. Authors of the study amplified TCR beta CDR3 regions from RNA transcripts. When the TCR CDR3 underwent first-round RT-PCR, the HTBI primer set was used. TCRdb re-called the multiplex PCR reads with MiXCR, one entry per CDR3 protein. Of over 250,000 distinct CDR3 sequences listed, about an eighth are singletons. The sample comprised blood. These receptors were obtained from a woman in her 40s with Graves' ophthalmopathy.

This clonotype appeared many times. V and J are TRBV6-1 and TRBJ2-1; the match to TRBD2 covers 11 bases. This CDR3 comprises 16 residues. The V gene's germline CDR1 is MNHNS and CDR2 SASEGT. The V gene end was trimmed by 6 bases and the J gene end by 1 base; junction bases not matched to a gene: 5. The CDR3 DNA sequence: TGTGCCAGCAGGTTCGGGACTAGCGGATCCTACAATGAGCAGTTCTTC. This encodes CASRFGTSGSYNEQFF.

This clonotype appeared many times. The chain is built from TRBV6-1 and TRBJ1-4; D is undetermined. V was shortened by 5 bases and J by 4 bases, with 11 bases between the two germline ends. CDR1 is MNHNS, CDR2 SASEGT, per germline. This CDR3 has 14 residues. The CDR3 DNA reads as TGTGCCAGCAGTAAGAGCGGGAGTAATGAAAAACTGTTTTTT. Translation gives CASSKSGSNEKLFF.

V gene TRBV7-2 combines with J gene TRBJ2-2; 12 bases align to TRBD2. Germline V CDR1 and CDR2: SGHTA, FQGNSA. This CDR3 contains 14 residues. V lost 7 bases, J lost 5 bases, and 2 bases stayed unmatched. The CDR3 DNA is TGTGCCAGCAAAGGACTAGCGGGGACCGGGGAGCTGTTTTTT. The encoded protein is CASKGLAGTGELFF. The full variable domain, completed using reference TRBV7-2 and TRBJ2-2, is GAGVSQSPSNKVTEKGKDVELRCDPISGHTALYWYRQSLGQGLEFLIYFQGNSAPDKSGLPSDRFSAERTGGSVSTLTIQRTQQEDSAVYLCASKGLAGTGELFFGEGSRLTVL.

This clonotype has more than one count but fewer than ten. The chain has TRBV20-1 and TRBJ2-1; 9 bases are shared with TRBD2. CDR1 and CDR2 from the germline V gene are DFQATT and SNEGSKA (reference sequence). This CDR3 contains 14 residues. V trimming: 6 bases; J trimming: 5 bases; junction bases outside the gene matches: 8. The chain's CDR3 is CSAPRPSGDNEQFF. CDR3 DNA sequence: TGCAGTGCGCCCAGACCTAGCGGGGACAATGAGCAGTTCTTC.

This clonotype was detected ten times or more. J is TRBJ1-1 and V is TRBV7-8; D not resolved. The length of the CDR3 is 14 residues. Germline V gene data show CDR1 as SGHVS and CDR2 as FQNEAQ. The V end lost 2 bases, the J end lost 3 bases, and 10 bases lay between the germline ends. Here the CDR3 reads CASSLMREDTEAFF. CDR3 coding DNA: TGTGCCAGCAGCTTAATGAGGGAGGACACTGAAGCTTTCTTT.

This clonotype has more than one count but fewer than ten. The chain is built from TRBV7-2 and TRBJ1-1; unclear D gene. The CDR3 runs 14 residues. V lost 0 bases, J lost 1 base, and 6 bases lay in between. Germline CDR1 SGHTA, CDR2 FQGNSA. In DNA form, the CDR3 reads TGTGCCAGCAGCTTAGCCTCCGGGAACACTGAAGCTTTCTTT. Amino acids: CASSLASGNTEAFF. The whole variable domain, filled in from reference TRBV7-2 and TRBJ1-1, reads GAGVSQSPSNKVTEKGKDVELRCDPISGHTALYWYRQSLGQGLEFLIYFQGNSAPDKSGLPSDRFSAERTGGSVSTLTIQRTQQEDSAVYLCASSLASGNTEAFFGQGTRLTVV.

The chain uses TRBV4-2 and TRBJ2-5; 7 bases align to TRBD1. The germline V gene has CDR1 LGHNA and CDR2 YNFKEQ. Trimming cost V 5 bases and J 3 bases; bases outside gene matches: 6. The CDR3 is 14 residues long. For the CDR3, the DNA is TGTGCCAGCAGCGGGCGCGGACAGGAAGAGACCCAGTACTTC. This translates into CASSGRGQEETQYF.

This clonotype was recorded at least ten times. The CDR3 here is CASSADVRSRNEQFF. The CDR3 coding sequence is TGTGCCAGCAGCGCAGACGTCAGGAGCAGGAATGAGCAGTTCTTC. The chain has TRBV7-8 and TRBJ2-1; no clear D gene. The V gene lost 5 bases and the J gene lost 7 bases, with 18 bases spanning the gap. The germline V gene has CDR1 SGHVS and CDR2 FQNEAQ. The CDR3 is 15 residues long.

This clonotype has a handful of counts. The V gene is TRBV18, the J gene TRBJ2-1, with 12 nucleotides matching TRBD2. CDR1 and CDR2 (germline): KGHSH, LQKENI. The CDR3 length is 19 residues. J gave up 8 bases and V 3 bases, and 17 bases lay outside the gene matches. In DNA form, the CDR3 reads TGTGCCAGCTCACCGACGACTAGACTAGCGGGAGTTCGGGGCGATGAGCAGTTCTTC. This encodes CASSPTTRLAGVRGDEQFF.

This clonotype occurred many times. CDR3 protein: CASSLDGLWTGGLDEQFF. The CDR3 DNA is TGCGCCAGCAGCTTAGATGGTCTTTGGACAGGGGGTTTGGATGAGCAGTTCTTC. The rearrangement links TRBV5-1 to TRBJ2-1, with 10 positions matching TRBD1. In germline, CDR1 is SGHRS, CDR2 YFSETQ. The trim removed 2 bases at V and 8 bases at J, leaving 16 bases unmatched. The CDR3 is 18 residues long.

This clonotype has a handful of counts. V gene TRBV6-6 combines with J gene TRBJ2-7; 7 bases map to TRBD1. There are 19 residues in the CDR3. V was pared by 1 base and J by 1 base, with 16 bases of the junction left unmatched. Per germline, CDR1 MNHNY and CDR2 SVGAGI (reference sequence). This CDR3 is CASSYYLSFVQGPSYEQYF. The CDR3 nucleotides are TGTGCCAGCAGTTACTACCTTAGTTTCGTACAGGGGCCATCCTACGAGCAGTACTTC.

A remark on this clonotype: Given a much more abundant clone one base away, this may be a read error. J is TRBJ2-7 and V is TRBV2, with 15 bases lining up with TRBD2. Germline V gene sequence: CDR1 SNHLY, CDR2 FYNNEI. This CDR3 is built from 16 residues. In DNA form, the CDR3 reads TGTGCCAGCAGTACCGGACTAGCGGGAGGGACCTACGAGCAGCACTTC. It yields the protein CASSTGLAGGTYEQHF.

The chain recombines TRBV20-1 with TRBJ2-1, with D possibly TRBD2 on 6 matching bases. The germline gives CDR1 DFQATT, CDR2 SNEGSKA (reference sequence). Trimming shortened V by 6 bases and J by 6 bases, and 15 bases separated the two germline ends. The CDR3 totals 13 residues. CDR3 nucleotides: TGCAGTGCCTGTAACGGGGGAGCCAATGAGCAGTTCTTC. Translation: CSACNGGANEQFF.

The chain combines TRBV19 with TRBJ2-1; TRBD1 matches 8 bases. Germline V CDR1 and CDR2: LNHDA, SQIVND (reference sequence). V shed 5 bases and J 6 bases; nucleotides not matched to a gene: 3. The CDR3 spans 13 residues. CDR3 residues: CASSSTGVNEQFF. The CDR3 nucleotides read TGTGCCAGTAGTTCGACAGGGGTCAATGAGCAGTTCTTC.